These 8 T cell receptor beta chains came from one sample sequenced in a study of T cell responses to AZD1222 COVID-19 vaccine. Assay: immunoSEQ multiplex PCR; the TCRdb copy retains only in-frame clones and omits some. The data show 120,000 or so clones, about nine tenths seen once. Sample: peripheral blood, taken on day 0 of AZD1222 vaccination. The receptors derive from an adult in good health.

The CDR3 nucleotides are TGTGCCAGCAGCTTGGCAGGTCCCGGGAGAGAGCAGTACTTC. Residues: CASSLAGPGREQYF. The J gene is TRBJ2-7, the V gene TRBV5-4, with D tentatively TRBD2 (6 bases). The CDR3 is 14 amino acids. The V end lost 0 bases, the J end lost 7 bases, and 14 bases lay between the germline ends. CDR1 and CDR2 from the germline V gene are SGHNT and YYREEE (reference sequence).

The chain links TRBV5-1 to TRBJ2-7; the D gene is possibly TRBD1 (6 bases). Between the trimmed V and J ends, which lost 4 bases and 0 bases, there was a span of 11 bases. This CDR3 is 14 amino acids long. Per the germline V gene, CDR1 is SGHRS and CDR2 is YFSETQ. The CDR3 coding sequence is TGCGCCAGCAGCCCAGGGGCAGGCTCCTACGAGCAGTACTTC. Protein sequence: CASSPGAGSYEQYF.

The chain links TRBV30 to TRBJ1-4; TRBD1 is a possible D gene (6 bases). The CDR3 consists of 18 residues. V was trimmed by 1 base and J by 0 bases, leaving 18 bases between them. CDR1 and CDR2 (germline): GTSNPN, SVGIG (reference sequence). CDR3 sequence (DNA): TGTGCCTGGAGTGGGCCAGGGTGGGGGCTTGCAACTAATGAAAAACTGTTTTTT. This encodes CAWSGPGWGLATNEKLFF.

V gene TRBV7-2 combines with J gene TRBJ2-7; D unresolved. The V gene's germline CDR1 is SGHTA and CDR2 FQGNSA. CDR3 length: 14 residues. V lost 4 bases to trimming and J lost 0 bases, with 10 bases between them. CDR3 nucleotide sequence: TGTGCCAGCAGCTCCCGAAGGAGCTCCTACGAGCAGTACTTC. It is translated as CASSSRRSSYEQYF.

The chain recombines TRBV18 with TRBJ2-2, with D perhaps TRBD1 or TRBD2 (6 bases each). Germline V CDR1 and CDR2: KGHSH, LQKENI. The CDR3 is 14 residues long. Trimming removed 5 bases from V and 7 bases from J, with 14 bases in between. The CDR3 loop is CASSYRGPSGELFF. The CDR3 DNA follows: TGTGCCAGCTCATACCGGGGGCCGAGCGGGGAGCTGTTTTTT.

The chain couples TRBV9 to TRBJ2-3; tentatively, D is TRBD1 (5 bases). This CDR3 comprises 13 residues. The germline V gene encodes CDR1 SGDLS and CDR2 YYNGEE. Trimming removed 3 bases from V and 7 bases from J, with 12 bases in between. CDR3 sequence reads: CASSGVDTNTQYF. The CDR3 nucleotides read TGTGCCAGCAGCGGGGTGGACACTAATACGCAGTATTTT.

The chain carries TRBV28 and TRBJ2-7; D is ambiguous. This CDR3 has 10 residues. V lost 3 bases and J lost 6, with 3 bases in between. From germline, CDR1 is MDHEN and CDR2 SYDVKM. The chain's CDR3 is CASSLAEQYF. CDR3 nucleotides: TGTGCCAGCAGTTTGGCCGAGCAGTACTTC. The variable domain in full, with the rest retrieved from reference TRBV28 and TRBJ2-7, is DVKVTQSSRYLVKRTGEKVFLECVQDMDHENMFWYRQDPGLGLRLIYFSYDVKMKEKGDIPEGYSVSREKKERFSLILESASTNQTSMYLCASSLAEQYFGPGTRLTVT.

This chain joins TRBV25-1 and TRBJ2-7, with D possibly being TRBD2 (5 bases). V was pared by 1 base and J by 3 bases, with 10 bases between. The CDR3 has 14 residues. Germline CDR1 reads MGHDK; CDR2 reads SYGVNS. The CDR3: CASSESRGDYEQYF. The CDR3 DNA sequence: TGTGCCAGCAGTGAATCCCGGGGAGACTACGAGCAGTACTTC.